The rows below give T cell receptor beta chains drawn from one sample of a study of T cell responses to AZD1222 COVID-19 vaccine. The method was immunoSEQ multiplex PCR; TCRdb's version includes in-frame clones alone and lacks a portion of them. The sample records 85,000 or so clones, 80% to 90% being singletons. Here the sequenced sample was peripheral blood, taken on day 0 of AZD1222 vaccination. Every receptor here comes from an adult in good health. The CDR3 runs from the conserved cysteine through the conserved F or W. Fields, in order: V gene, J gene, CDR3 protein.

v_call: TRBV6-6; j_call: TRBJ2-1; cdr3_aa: CVSGGGGDYNEQFF
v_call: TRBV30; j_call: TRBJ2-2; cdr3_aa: CAWSVERTGELFF
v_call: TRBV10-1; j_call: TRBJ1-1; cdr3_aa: CASSQTKDHYFF
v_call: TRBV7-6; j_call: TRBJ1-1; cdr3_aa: CASSKDRNTEAFF
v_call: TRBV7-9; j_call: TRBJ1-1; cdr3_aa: CASRSQGGYTEAFF
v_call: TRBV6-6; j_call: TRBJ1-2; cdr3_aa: CASSSVVNPANYGYTF
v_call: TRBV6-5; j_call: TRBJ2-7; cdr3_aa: CASSYWGTGEEQYF
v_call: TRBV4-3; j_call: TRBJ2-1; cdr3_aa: CASSPLGETYNEQFF
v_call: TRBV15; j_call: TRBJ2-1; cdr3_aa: CATSRHRDRGYNEQFF
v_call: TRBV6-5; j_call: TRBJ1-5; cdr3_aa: CASTVLRDSNQPQHF
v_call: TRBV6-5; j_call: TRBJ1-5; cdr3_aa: CASSSREYSNQPQHF
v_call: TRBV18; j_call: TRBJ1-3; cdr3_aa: CASSSGTGIGNTIYF
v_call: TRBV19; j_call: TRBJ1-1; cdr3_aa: CASSRNFGDAMNTEAFF
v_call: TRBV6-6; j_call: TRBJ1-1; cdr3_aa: CASSPLGAPGFSSAMNTEAFF
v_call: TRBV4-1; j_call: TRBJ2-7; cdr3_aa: CASSQVVDSSSYEQYF